This T cell receptor beta chain was documented in a study of T cells in localized non-small cell lung cancer. Overall study results and limits: Only one tumor region was sequenced, so heterogeneity remains possible. Of the tissues analyzed, uninvolved adjacent lung showed maximal T cell clonality, greater than tumor. Higher blood T cell density went with longer overall survival.

This clone was detected only a few times. Its antigen is undetermined. Produced via immunoSEQ multiplex PCR; TCRdb's table is partial and in-frame only. This table holds about 4,800 clones, 25% to 35% found once. Germline V lookup: CDR1 SGDLS, CDR2 YYNGEE. V lost 9 bases and J lost 1, with 14 bases in between. The CDR3 is made up of 13 amino acids. The origin of this receptor is a woman aged 40 to 75 with stage II squamous cell lung carcinoma. The source material was lung tumor tissue, sampled before any cancer treatment. The chain is built from TRBV9 and TRBJ2-7; D not certain. The CDR3 reads CATESSTSYEQYF. Here the CDR3 DNA reads TGTGCCACCGAATCTTCGACATCCTACGAGCAGTACTTC.